Given below is one TCR beta chain in context. Its cognate antigen is unknown. This specimen comes from a study of early stage breast cancer tumors. Across the study: About 80% of the 16 invasive tumors were ER+, PR+ and HER2-. Average read coverage per sample was approximately 9.1-fold.

TCRdb's table, derived via immunoSEQ multiplex PCR, lists solely in-frame clones and lacks some. The sample consists of about 30,000 clones, 72% of them appearing once. The CDR3 spans 10 residues. V was cut by 6 bases and J by 5 bases, with 5 bases left in between. Germline-derived CDR1 and CDR2 are MNHNS and SASEGT. Findings and limits, study-wide: Compared with adjacent normal breast tissue, tumors showed around 2.7-fold greater T cell density and higher clonality. Most shared enriched TCRB sequences were commonly generated ones.

The source material was blood. The V and J genes are TRBV6-1 and TRBJ2-7; D ambiguous. The TCR comes from a person aged 50 to 59 with breast cancer. The DNA for the CDR3 is TGTGCCAGCAGGAACAACGAGCAGTACTTC. It yields the protein CASRNNEQYF.